This TCR beta chain was captured in a study of human T cells and chemical hapten exposure (dated by TCRdb to about 2021). General notes on the study: For sensitization, 2% DPC in acetone was applied to a roughly 2 cm by roughly 2 cm area of upper inner arm skin. For TCR sequencing, blood came from 25 to 35 alopecia patients at anywhere from one to four time points (pre-sensitization, 2, 6 and 24 weeks). Most of the patients in the cohort were female, and the cohort covered alopecia areata with under or over 50% scalp involvement, alopecia totalis and alopecia universalis. Libraries were combined into a pool for sequencing, and differences in TCR yield between samples came mainly from small differences in library volumes within the pool. Blood samples were taken from patients before sensitization (week 0) and at 2, 6 and about 24 weeks after DPC sensitization. Patch testing on the upper back used Finn chambers containing 0.01% DPC, with scoring done after 6 days according to International Contact Dermatitis Research Group standards. Weekly therapeutic DPC doses were additionally applied to the scalp of patients throughout the approximately 23-week study period. This study followed changes in the peripheral blood TCR repertoire in vivo during primary and secondary sensitization of alopecia patients to the hapten diphenylcyclopropenone (DPC). Findings and caveats that apply to the study as a whole: DPC sensitization did not change the number of TCRs with a frequency above 1 in 1000, and there was no evidence of changes in global repertoire structure. Compared with pre-sensitization or healthy control sets, expanded TCRs formed significantly more large CDR3 similarity clusters, which is consistent with antigen-driven responses. All patients had alopecia, a presumed autoimmune disease, so their immune response might differ from that of healthy individuals. Repeated subsampling changed both the strength of the expansion versus patch-test correlation and the threshold at which the correlation became significant. Patch test score was positively correlated with the number of PT1 expanded TCRs, with significance at thresholds 8, 16 and 32 but not at 4.

Sample time point, as interpreted from the label and publication: patch test 1, 2 weeks after DPC sensitization. In the paper's terms, the treatment or condition label means: therapeutic diphenylcyclopropenone sensitization with weekly scalp DPC. At each patch-test visit, blood was drawn before the patch test was applied. Eligible patients were aged 18 to 70, diagnosed with alopecia, deemed suitable for DPC therapy, and excluded if pregnant. Total RNA was isolated from unfractionated whole blood collected in Tempus Blood RNA tubes. The library was produced with RACE. TCRdb names NextSeq 500 as the instrument used. During library preparation, unique molecular identifiers were attached to individual cDNA molecules so that TCRs could be counted quantitatively and reproducibly. Each blood RNA sample was used to sequence both TCR alpha and TCR beta chains. The authors processed their data as follows. A median of approximately 100,000 TCRs per sample was observed, with a range of 23,224 to 690,600. V, J and CDR3 annotation of the TCR reads was carried out using the Decombinator software suite. For PS versus PT1 abundance plots, all samples were subsampled to the same number of TCRs (28,000). Expanded TCRs were defined as absent before sensitization and observed at least eight times at the 2-week time point. TCRdb reprocessed the public reads (quality trimming at Q25 with fastp, clone calling with MiXCR) and kept in-frame beta chains. Rows with one shared CDR3 protein collapse into an entry with the most common genes and DNA. TCRdb, rather than the study authors, made the V and J calls. This sample lists tens of thousands of distinct CDR3 sequences; 9% to 9.5% were detected once. In total, the top ten clones hold roughly 15% of the sample.

In its sample, this clonotype was seen many times. No cognate antigen has been identified for it. Base qualities were left out, and no much larger clone turns up one base away. The receptor was isolated from a woman aged 40 to 50 with alopecia areata. Some clones in this sample may be carry-over from other donors' samples. Sequenced material: whole blood, taken in connection with sensitization to the hapten diphenylcyclopropenone (DPC).

The CDR3 has the sequence CASSLTGYDNQPQHF. The nucleotides read TGCGCCAGCAGCTTGACAGGCTATGACAATCAGCCCCAGCATTTT. The chain couples TRBV5-1 to TRBJ1-5; a tentative D call is TRBD1 (5 bases match). CDR1 is given as SGHRS and CDR2 as YFSETQ, both from the germline V gene. V gives up 1 base and J gives up 3 bases, and the segment between their germline ends measures 11 bases. From the cysteine up to the phenylalanine, the CDR3 has a length of 15 residues. Kept here is only the CDR3 DNA, which spans 45 bases and is read in frame from base 1.